The entry below gives a single T cell receptor (beta chain) sequence along with its context. Its target is unknown. The sample is drawn from a study of CXCR3-negative and CXCR3-positive naive CD8 T cells. The CDR3 runs 13 residues. From germline, CDR1 is MNHEY and CDR2 SVGEGT. cDNA libraries for TRB were generated by 5' RACE incorporating UMI labels. TCRdb reprocessed the 5' RACE reads and reports one entry per CDR3 protein, with no DNA. The sample has 150,000 to 180,000 distinct CDR3 sequences. By phenotype, naive CD8+ T cells were CD45RO-CCR7+CD27+CD95-. Broader study findings: Once cells were cryopreserved, CXCR3 expression went down partly, and most assays used fresh PBMCs. TRB CDR3s of CXCR3-positive naive cells were more hydrophobic than those of CXCR3-negative naive cells.

Sequenced sample: naive CXCR3+ CD8+ T cells from blood. Specified subset: CD45RO-CCR7+CD27+CD95- naive CD8+ T cells expressing CXCR3 (TNR3+). This sequence was found in a human donor in good health. Some clones in this sample may be carry-over from other donors' samples. The chain carries TRBV6-2 or TRBV6-3 and TRBJ2-7. The CDR3 is CASSFGTVYEQYF.